This T cell receptor (beta chain) was documented in a study of CD8+ T cells in alopecia areata (dated by TCRdb to 2016 to 2018). In terms of the full investigation: Treated patients were enrolled in an open-label pilot trial of oral tofacitinib, 5 to 10 mg twice daily, for moderate-to-severe alopecia areata. Patients received tofacitinib for 6 to 18 months and were then followed off drug for 6 months to check for delayed response and recurrence. In treated patients, disease severity was measured using the SALT score, which gives the percentage of scalp surface area affected. High-throughput TCRbeta sequencing was used to examine T cell clonal expansion in alopecia areata in both the C3H/HeJ mouse model and human patients. In humans, TCRbeta sequencing was performed on scalp tissue and on sorted CD4+ and CD8+ peripheral blood T cells from healthy controls and from patients with patchy or totalis/universalis alopecia areata. Biopsies were taken from tofacitinib-treated patients at baseline and at 4 and 24 weeks of treatment, and a later scalp biopsy was taken in several of the tofacitinib-treated patients. Clonality in the scalp was compared among normal scalp (n=4), patchy alopecia areata scalp (n=8), and alopecia totalis/universalis scalp (n=8). RNA was extracted with the PAXgene miRNA kit for fixed scalp, the miRNeasy kit for PBMCs, and the RNeasy kit for mouse skin. TCRbeta CDR3 regions were amplified by immunoSEQ multiplex PCR using 35 Vbeta forward and 13 Jbeta reverse primers. Overall study outcomes, separate from this receptor: Scalp clonality and the number of expanded CD8+ clones among the top 100 scalp clones were significantly decreased by tofacitinib. TCR sequences shared between patients were less clear than in mice, possibly partly because of HLA diversity in the patient population. Because the treated cohort was small and included a single nonresponder, larger studies are needed to assess links between baseline CD8+ expansion and response. Many expanded lesional clones persisted in scalp and blood during tofacitinib treatment, which may partly explain relapse after stopping treatment. Resident alphabeta T cells in normal human skin are also sequenced, complicating scalp TCR repertoire analysis, unlike mouse skin dominated by gammadelta T cells. Higher clonality and more expanded CD8+ clones were observed in lesional scalp than in normal scalp, particularly in alopecia totalis/universalis, a finding suggestive of antigenic drive.

Libraries were prepared through the immunoSEQ multiplex PCR assay. RNA was extracted from all samples and reverse transcribed into cDNA as template for TCR sequencing. SuperScript III was used to make first-strand cDNA, primed with a 2:1 mix of oligo-dT and random hexamers. Amplification bias was assessed with a synthetic immune receptor repertoire, and residual bias was removed computationally. The original pipeline was this. After raw reads were preprocessed to remove errors, the CDR3 was defined following IMGT conventions as running from the conserved cysteine to phenylalanine. Clonality was computed by normalizing Shannon entropy by log2 of the number of productive unique TCRs and subtracting the result from 1. CD4 or CD8 identity of scalp clones was inferred by cross-referencing scalp TCRbeta sequences with sorted blood CD4 and CD8 repertoires. Held by TCRdb, this immuneACCESS table contains in-frame sequences only and omits some clones. Under half of the omission traces to an unresolved V gene where checked; the cause of the rest is unknown. The V and J calls and the clone size are those of that table, but D and trimming were determined from the DNA. The sample profile shows about 250,000 clones; about 60% of them were found once. The ten largest clones take up more than 0.85% of the sample.

The treatment or condition label here, explained by the study, means: oral pan-JAK inhibitor, 5-10 mg twice daily. Lesional scalp punch biopsies and peripheral blood were obtained from alopecia areata patients. After PBMCs were isolated by density centrifugation and stained for CD3, CD4 and CD8, a FACSAria was used to sort CD4+ and CD8+ T cells. This clone was recorded once. What antigen it recognizes has not been identified. Nothing much larger sits one base from this clone, and base qualities are not available. Other DNA sequences from this sample encode an identical CDR3 as well. The junction carries 2 bases between V and J, which are trimmed by 0 bases and 0 bases respectively. The germline V gene sets CDR1 to MNHEY and CDR2 to SVGAGI. Counted from cysteine to phenylalanine, this CDR3 has 13 amino acids. Only the CDR3 DNA stays, 39 bases, in frame from base 1.

The sample was CD4+ T cells sorted from blood, taken at week 52, from a patient treated with tofacitinib. The chain joins TRBV6-5 to TRBJ1-1, with no confidently assigned D gene. This clonotype was sampled from a human donor with alopecia areata. The CDR3 amino acid sequence is: CASSYSMNTEAFF. The bases read TGTGCCAGCAGTTACTCCATGAACACTGAAGCTTTCTTT.